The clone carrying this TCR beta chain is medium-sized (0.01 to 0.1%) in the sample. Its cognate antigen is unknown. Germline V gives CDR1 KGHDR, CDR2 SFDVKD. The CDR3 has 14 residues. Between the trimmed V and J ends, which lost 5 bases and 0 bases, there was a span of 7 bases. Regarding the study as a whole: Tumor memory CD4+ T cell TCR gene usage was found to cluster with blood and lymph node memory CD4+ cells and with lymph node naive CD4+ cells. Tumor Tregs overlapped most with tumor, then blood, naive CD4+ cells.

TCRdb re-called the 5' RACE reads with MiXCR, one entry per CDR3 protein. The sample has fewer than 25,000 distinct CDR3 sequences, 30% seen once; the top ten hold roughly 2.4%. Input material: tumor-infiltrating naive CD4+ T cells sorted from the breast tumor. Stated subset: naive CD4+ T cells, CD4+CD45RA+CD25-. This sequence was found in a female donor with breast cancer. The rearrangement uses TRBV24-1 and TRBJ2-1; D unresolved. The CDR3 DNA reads TGTGCCACCAGTGGGGCCGACTCCTACAATGAGCAGTTCTTC. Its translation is CATSGADSYNEQFF.